A selection of T cell receptor beta chains follows, all from one sample in a study of blood T cells in healthy people across ages. Each CDR3 protein is one row after TCRdb ran MiXCR on the 5' RACE reads. This table holds more than 1,400,000 distinct CDR3 sequences, roughly 40% found once. Material: blood. Receptors originate from a woman aged 18-30 years in good health. CDR3s include the opening cysteine and the closing phenylalanine or tryptophan. The D gene is left open where the match is weak. Some rows mark clone size as missing; the rest say once, few, many or name a class of expanded clone.

TRBD1,TRBV7-3,TRBJ2-1,many,CASSSGTGNEQFF,TGTGCCAGCAGCTCAGGGACAGGCAATGAGCAGTTCTTC
TRBD1,TRBV6-8,TRBJ1-5,few,CASSFFGTGDSSNQPQHF,TGTGCCAGCAGTTTTTTCGGGACAGGGGACTCTAGCAATCAGCCCCAGCATTTT
TRBD1,TRBV5-1,TRBJ1-1,NA,CASSLEEGAAEAFF,TGCGCCAGCAGCTTGGAGGAGGGGGCGGCTGAAGCTTTCTTT
TRBD2,TRBV20-1,TRBJ2-7,many,CSASLLAGQHYEQYF,TGCAGTGCTAGTCTCCTAGCGGGACAACATTACGAGCAGTACTTC
NA,TRBV5-6,TRBJ2-5,NA,CASSTGTFNEQYF,TGTGCCAGCAGCACCGGGACTTTCAATGAGCAGTACTTC
NA,TRBV20-1,TRBJ1-6,NA,CSARDPLGRPVSPPLHF,TGCAGTGCTAGAGATCCCCTGGGACGCCCTGTATCGCCACCCCTCCACTTT
TRBD1,TRBV7-2,TRBJ2-2,few,CASSPDRAGELFF,TGTGCCAGCAGCCCGGACAGGGCCGGGGAGCTGTTTTTT
TRBD1,TRBV6-1,TRBJ2-7,NA,CVSSAGGQGYEQYF,TGTGTCAGCAGTGCAGGAGGACAGGGTTACGAGCAGTACTTC
NA,TRBV2,TRBJ2-5,once,CASNHEQSWETQYF,TGTGCCAGCAATCACGAGCAGTCATGGGAGACCCAGTACTTC
NA,TRBV9,TRBJ2-1,NA,CASNTGRSYNEQFF,TGTGCCAGCAACACAGGGAGGTCCTACAATGAGCAGTTCTTC
NA,TRBV20-1,TRBJ2-7,NA,CSATASLLYEQYF,TGCAGTGCTACGGCCTCACTCCTTTACGAGCAGTACTTC
NA,TRBV2,TRBJ2-7,NA,CASRDRYYEQYF,TGTGCCAGCAGGGACCGCTACTACGAGCAGTACTTC
NA,TRBV20-1,TRBJ1-3,NA,CSARDAETDYSSGNTIYF,TGCAGTGCTAGAGATGCGGAGACGGATTACTCCTCTGGAAACACCATATATTTT
NA,TRBV3-1,TRBJ2-7,few,CASSRRVADSYEQYF,TGTGCCAGCAGCCGCCGGGTAGCGGACTCCTACGAGCAGTACTTC
NA,TRBV6-5,TRBJ2-7,few,CASSYRSSDEQYF,TGTGCCAGCAGTTACAGGTCCAGCGACGAGCAGTACTTC
NA,TRBV12-3/TRBV12-4,TRBJ1-3,NA,CASSFGQASSGNTIYF,TGTGCCAGCAGTTTTGGGCAGGCGAGCTCTGGAAACACCATATATTTT
NA,TRBV5-1,TRBJ2-3,NA,CASSLDARRTDTRYF,TGCGCCAGCAGCTTGGACGCCAGACGCACAGATACGCGGTATTTT
NA,TRBV5-1,TRBJ1-1,NA,CASSLNELNTEAFF,TGCGCCAGCAGCTTGAATGAATTGAACACTGAAGCTTTCTTT
TRBD1,TRBV27,TRBJ2-7,few,CASRPGQGGSYEQYF,TGTGCCAGCAGACCGGGACAGGGGGGCTCCTACGAGCAGTACTTC
TRBD1,TRBV6-5,TRBJ2-7,NA,CASSFSPQGAYEQYF,TGTGCCAGCAGTTTCTCCCCACAGGGGGCCTACGAGCAGTACTTC
NA,TRBV20-1,TRBJ2-1,NA,CSARGSWRDNEQFF,TGCAGTGCTAGAGGTTCGTGGCGGGACAATGAGCAGTTCTTC
NA,TRBV12-3/TRBV12-4,TRBJ1-1,NA,CASSVTNPTEAFF,TGTGCCAGCAGTGTGACAAATCCGACTGAAGCTTTCTTT
NA,TRBV5-1,TRBJ2-7,NA,CASRPRTGLGEQYF,TGCGCCAGCAGGCCCAGGACTGGGTTGGGGGAGCAGTACTTC
NA,TRBV20-1,TRBJ2-2,NA,CSAPPRGNTGELFF,TGCAGTGCCCCCCCGCGGGGTAACACCGGGGAGCTGTTTTTT
NA,TRBV7-2,TRBJ1-5,NA,CASRLGGSLNQPQHF,TGTGCCAGCAGGCTAGGGGGTTCCTTAAATCAGCCCCAGCATTTT
NA,TRBV7-3,TRBJ1-1,NA,CASSVGSPLNTEAFF,TGTGCCAGCAGCGTAGGAAGCCCCCTGAACACTGAAGCTTTCTTT
NA,TRBV20-1,TRBJ2-5,once,CSAGPRTGTLQGETQYF,TGCAGTGCTGGACCACGTACCGGGACACTTCAAGGAGAGACCCAGTACTTC
NA,TRBV6-5,TRBJ1-1,few,CASSYSILPYTEAFF,TGTGCCAGCAGTTACTCGATTTTGCCGTACACTGAAGCTTTCTTT
NA,TRBV29-1,TRBJ1-2,many,CSVGQYGYTF,TGCAGCGTTGGACAATATGGCTACACCTTC
NA,TRBV4-1,TRBJ2-7,few,CASSQVVRPHEQYF,TGCGCCAGCAGCCAAGTGGTCAGACCCCACGAGCAGTACTTC
TRBD1,TRBV7-2,TRBJ2-1,NA,CASSSDRFTYNEQFF,TGTGCCAGCAGCTCGGACAGGTTTACCTACAATGAGCAGTTCTTC
NA,TRBV6-5,TRBJ2-5,NA,CTSSRANEQYF,TGTACCAGCAGTCGCGCTAATGAGCAGTACTTC
NA,TRBV5-6,TRBJ1-2,few,CASSGGQKGYTF,TGTGCCAGCAGTGGAGGACAGAAAGGCTACACCTTC
TRBD1,TRBV15,TRBJ1-2,few,CATSSGGGQVRGYTF,TGTGCCACCAGCTCCGGAGGGGGACAGGTTCGAGGCTACACCTTC
NA,TRBV5-1,TRBJ2-3,NA,CASSLAIGTTSTDTQYF,TGCGCCAGCAGCTTGGCGATAGGTACAACTAGCACAGATACGCAGTATTTT
NA,TRBV20-1,TRBJ2-4,NA,CSANGLLGSGKNIQYF,TGCAGTGCTAATGGGTTACTCGGGTCTGGCAAAAACATTCAGTACTTC
NA,TRBV7-9,TRBJ1-2,NA,CASSPIFQGTETGYTF,TGTGCCAGCAGCCCGATCTTCCAGGGAACCGAAACCGGCTACACCTTC
TRBD2,TRBV6-6,TRBJ2-1,NA,CASSYKDHGGNEQFF,TGTGCCAGCAGTTATAAGGACCACGGGGGGAATGAGCAGTTCTTC
TRBD2,TRBV15,TRBJ2-5,few,CATSRGLAGIEETQYF,TGTGCCACCAGCAGAGGTCTAGCGGGCATCGAAGAGACCCAGTACTTC
NA,TRBV7-2,TRBJ2-5,few,CASRVVGAGETQYF,TGTGCCAGCAGGGTAGTGGGGGCCGGCGAGACCCAGTACTTC
TRBD2,TRBV29-1,TRBJ2-3,many,CSVLGTSGSQQYF,TGCAGCGTTCTTGGGACTAGCGGGAGTCAGCAGTATTTT
NA,TRBV12-3/TRBV12-4,TRBJ2-3,few,CASSFGLGVADTQYF,TGTGCCAGCAGTTTTGGTCTGGGGGTCGCAGATACGCAGTATTTT
NA,TRBV6-2/TRBV6-3,TRBJ2-7,few,CASSSQLASYEQYF,TGTGCCAGCAGTTCCCAACTAGCTTCCTACGAGCAGTACTTC
TRBD1,TRBV2,TRBJ1-6,once,CASSEGQTGTGISPLHF,TGTGCCAGCAGTGAAGGCCAGACCGGGACAGGGATTTCACCCCTCCACTTT
TRBD1,TRBV18,TRBJ2-7,NA,CASSPTQGANEQYF,TGTGCCAGCTCACCCACGCAGGGGGCAAACGAGCAGTACTTC
NA,TRBV4-1,TRBJ2-5,few,CASSQDAAQTQYF,TGCGCCAGCAGCCAAGATGCGGCACAGACCCAGTACTTC
NA,TRBV27,TRBJ2-7,NA,CASSPSGQYYEQYF,TGTGCCAGCAGTCCTTCCGGCCAGTACTACGAGCAGTACTTC
NA,TRBV15,TRBJ2-5,NA,CTTSCCSQGRWETQYF,TGTACCACCAGCTGTTGCTCACAGGGAAGGTGGGAGACCCAGTACTTC
NA,TRBV24-1,TRBJ2-1,NA,CATKCDEQFF,TGTGCCACCAAATGCGATGAGCAGTTCTTC
TRBD2,TRBV4-2,TRBJ2-7,NA,CASSQAGTSASYEQYF,TGTGCCAGCAGCCAAGCCGGGACTAGCGCTTCCTACGAGCAGTACTTC
TRBD1,TRBV28,TRBJ2-7,NA,CASSWDSPYEQYF,TGTGCCAGCAGTTGGGACAGCCCCTACGAGCAGTACTTC
TRBD2,TRBV24-1,TRBJ2-2,NA,CATSDLETGGAGELFF,TGTGCCACCAGTGATTTGGAGACCGGGGGGGCCGGGGAGCTGTTTTTT
TRBD2,TRBV10-3,TRBJ2-5,few,CAISEAGGTQGTQYF,TGTGCCATCAGTGAAGCGGGGGGGACCCAAGGGACCCAGTACTTC